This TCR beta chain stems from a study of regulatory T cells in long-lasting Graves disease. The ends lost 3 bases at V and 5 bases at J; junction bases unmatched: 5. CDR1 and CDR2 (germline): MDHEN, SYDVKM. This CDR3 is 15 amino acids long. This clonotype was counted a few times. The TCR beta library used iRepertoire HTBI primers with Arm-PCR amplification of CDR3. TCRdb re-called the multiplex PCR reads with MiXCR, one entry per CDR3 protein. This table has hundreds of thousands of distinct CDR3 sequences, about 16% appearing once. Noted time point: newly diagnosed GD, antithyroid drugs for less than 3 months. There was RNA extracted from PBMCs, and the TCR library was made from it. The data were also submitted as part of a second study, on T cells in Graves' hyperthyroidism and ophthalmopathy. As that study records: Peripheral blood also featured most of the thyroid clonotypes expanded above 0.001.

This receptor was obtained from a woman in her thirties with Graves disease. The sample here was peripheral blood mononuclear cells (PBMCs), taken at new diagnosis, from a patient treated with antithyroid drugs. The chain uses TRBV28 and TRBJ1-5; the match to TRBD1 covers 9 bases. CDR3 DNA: TGTGCCAGCAGTTTTATCGGGACAGGGTATCAGCCCCAGCATTTT. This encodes CASSFIGTGYQPQHF.